A selection of T cell receptor beta chains follows, all from one sample in a study of blood T cell repertoires in COVID-19. This table comes from immunoSEQ multiplex PCR, and its TCRdb copy is limited to in-frame clones, with some not included. The sample holds more than 95,000 clones, around nine tenths seen once. Sequencing was done on a sample of peripheral blood. Source of these receptors: a human donor in a cohort sampled during active COVID-19. The CDR3 runs from the conserved cysteine through the conserved F or W. The D gene is left open where the match is weak. Clone size appears in some rows only: once, few, many, or a class for an expanded clone.

>.|TRBJ1-1|TRBD1|TRBV2
CASRPKTGDSVNTEAFF
TGTGCCAGCAGACCCAAAACGGGGGACAGCGTAAACACTGAAGCTTTCTTT
>.|TRBJ1-5|TRBD1|TRBV10-3
CAISGDRDRGNQPQHF
TGTGCCATCAGTGGGGACAGGGATAGGGGCAATCAGCCCCAGCATTTT
>.|TRBJ2-1|.|TRBV4-1
CASSPTEGRGNEQFF
TGCGCCAGCAGCCCCACAGAAGGTCGGGGTAATGAGCAGTTCTTC
>once|TRBJ1-2|TRBD1|TRBV19
CASTEGQGVNYGYTF
TGTGCCAGTACCGAGGGACAGGGCGTTAACTATGGCTACACCTTC
>.|TRBJ2-7|TRBD2|TRBV7-8
CASSSGLAHQEAYEQYF
TGTGCCAGCAGCTCAGGACTAGCGCATCAAGAGGCCTACGAGCAGTACTTC
>few|TRBJ1-2|.|TRBV4-1
CASSQGSAASYGYTF
TGCGCCAGCAGCCAAGGAAGCGCTGCATCATATGGCTACACCTTC
>.|TRBJ1-2|.|TRBV28
CASRPQDRVDGYTF
TGTGCCAGCAGACCACAGGACAGAGTTGATGGCTACACCTTC
>.|TRBJ2-5|TRBD1|TRBV5-4
CASSFTGEETQYF
TGTGCCAGCAGCTTTACAGGGGAAGAGACCCAGTACTTC
>.|TRBJ2-3|.|TRBV25-1
CASSALDSIIDTQYF
TGTGCCAGCAGTGCCCTCGATTCTATAATTGATACGCAGTATTTT
>.|TRBJ2-1|.|TRBV7-2
CASSLAPSERDNEQFF
TGTGCCAGCAGCTTAGCGCCTAGCGAAAGGGACAATGAGCAGTTCTTC
>.|TRBJ1-1|.|TRBV6-2/TRBV6-3
CASSYMGRTEAFF
TGTGCCAGCAGTTACATGGGGCGCACTGAAGCTTTCTTT
>.|TRBJ2-5|TRBD1|TRBV5-3
CARSAGQGIGEGETQYF
TGTGCCAGAAGCGCGGGACAGGGGATAGGGGAAGGAGAGACCCAGTACTTC
>.|TRBJ1-1|.|TRBV15
CATSTGQLNTEAFF
TGTGCCACCAGCACCGGACAGTTAAACACTGAAGCTTTCTTT
>.|TRBJ1-6|TRBD1|TRBV25-1
CASERRQGIYNSPLHF
TGTGCCAGCGAAAGGCGACAGGGGATCTATAATTCACCCCTCCACTTT
>.|TRBJ2-3|TRBD2|TRBV2
CASDPLTSGGADTQYF
TGTGCCAGCGACCCCCTTACTAGCGGGGGGGCCGATACGCAGTATTTT
>.|TRBJ2-1|TRBD2|TRBV3-1/TRBV3-2
CASSQEAGNYNEQFF
TGTGCCAGCAGCCAAGAAGCGGGAAACTACAATGAGCAGTTCTTC
>.|TRBJ1-6|.|TRBV3-1/TRBV3-2
CASSHLSLYSNSPLHF
TGTGCCAGCAGCCATTTGAGCCTATATTCAAATTCACCCCTCCACTTT
>.|TRBJ2-5|.|TRBV28
CASSPAGLGQETQYF
TGTGCCAGCAGTCCCGCGGGATTAGGTCAAGAGACCCAGTACTTC
>.|TRBJ2-1|.|TRBV19
CASSLTTGNEQFF
TGTGCCAGTAGCTTAACCACGGGGAATGAGCAGTTCTTC
>once|TRBJ2-5|.|TRBV14
CASSQVSLSETQYF
TGTGCCAGCAGCCAAGTATCCCTGTCAGAGACCCAGTACTTC
>.|TRBJ2-4|TRBD1|TRBV10-2
CASSDLQGAGKNIQYF
TGCGCCAGCAGTGATTTACAGGGGGCCGGCAAAAACATTCAGTACTTC
>.|TRBJ2-7|TRBD2|TRBV14
CASSPVTSGSSYEQYF
TGTGCCAGCAGCCCTGTGACTAGCGGGAGCTCCTACGAGCAGTACTTC
>once|TRBJ2-3|TRBD2|TRBV5-5
CASSQGWAGGNTDTQYF
TGTGCCAGCAGCCAGGGTTGGGCGGGGGGTAACACAGATACGCAGTATTTT
>.|TRBJ2-5|.|TRBV5-1
CASSLAHSQETQYF
TGCGCCAGCAGCTTGGCCCACAGCCAAGAGACCCAGTACTTC
>.|TRBJ2-7|.|TRBV13
CASSSAGGEQYF
TGTGCCAGCAGCTCCGCCGGGGGAGAGCAGTACTTC
>few|TRBJ2-7|.|TRBV3-1/TRBV3-2
CASSHSVAGQSSYEQYF
TGTGCCAGCAGCCATAGCGTTGCGGGACAGAGCTCCTACGAGCAGTACTTC
>once|TRBJ2-7|.|TRBV19
CASSITRGAWDEQYF
TGTGCCAGTAGTATAACCCGGGGGGCCTGGGACGAGCAGTACTTC
>.|TRBJ1-5|.|TRBV7-2
CASSPRASPLLSNQPQHF
TGTGCCAGCAGCCCTAGAGCTAGCCCCTTGCTAAGCAATCAGCCCCAGCATTTT
>.|TRBJ2-5|TRBD1|TRBV7-9
CASSFTGAWGQETQYF
TGTGCCAGCAGCTTTACAGGGGCTTGGGGCCAAGAGACCCAGTACTTC
>.|TRBJ2-5|TRBD1|TRBV4-1
CASSQVRTGWGQETQYF
TGCGCCAGCAGCCAAGTTCGGACAGGGTGGGGGCAAGAGACCCAGTACTTC
>.|TRBJ2-3|TRBD2|TRBV10-1
CASSPRSGGTSTDTQYF
TGCGCCAGCAGCCCAAGGAGCGGGGGTACTAGCACAGATACGCAGTATTTT
>.|TRBJ2-1|TRBD2|TRBV7-6
CASSPPSGRRNEQFF
TGTGCCAGCAGCCCTCCTAGCGGGAGGAGGAATGAGCAGTTCTTC
>.|TRBJ2-2|.|TRBV6-5
CASSYTSRPGSGELFF
TGTGCCAGCAGTTACACCTCCCGGCCAGGGTCCGGGGAGCTGTTTTTT
>few|TRBJ2-7|TRBD2|TRBV4-1
CASSQVASGRSSYEQYF
TGCGCCAGCAGCCAAGTTGCTAGCGGGAGGAGCTCCTACGAGCAGTACTTC
>few|TRBJ2-1|.|TRBV19
CASSQSSSYNEQFF
TGTGCCAGTAGTCAATCTAGCTCCTACAATGAGCAGTTCTTC
>.|TRBJ2-7|TRBD1|TRBV25-1
CASSEEQGAYEQYF
TGTGCCAGCAGTGAGGAACAGGGGGCCTACGAGCAGTACTTC
>.|TRBJ1-5|.|TRBV15
CATSRVGQNQPQHF
TGTGCCACCAGCAGAGTAGGACAGAATCAGCCCCAGCATTTT
>.|TRBJ2-1|TRBD1|TRBV6-5
CASRGTGGYNEQFF
TGTGCCAGCCGGGGGACAGGGGGATACAATGAGCAGTTCTTC
>.|TRBJ1-1|.|TRBV6-1
CASSEAMRVAGTEAFF
TGTGCCAGCAGTGAAGCCATGCGGGTGGCGGGCACTGAAGCTTTCTTT
>.|TRBJ2-4|.|TRBV7-8
CASSLYREGNIQYF
TGTGCCAGCAGCTTATACAGGGAAGGGAACATTCAGTACTTC
>.|TRBJ2-3|TRBD2|TRBV7-2
CASSLSLLAGPTSTDTQYF
TGTGCCAGCAGCTTAAGCTTGCTAGCGGGACCTACTAGCACAGATACGCAGTATTTT
>.|TRBJ2-7|TRBD1|TRBV6-6
CASSYSQGAAEQYF
TGTGCCAGCAGTTACAGCCAGGGGGCGGCCGAGCAGTACTTC
>once|TRBJ2-2|.|TRBV10-3
CAIRRGGTITGELFF
TGTGCCATCAGGAGGGGGGGTACGATAACCGGGGAGCTGTTTTTT
>few|TRBJ2-7|TRBD2|TRBV29-1
CSVMTSGRPFYEQYF
TGCAGCGTTATGACTAGCGGGAGGCCATTCTACGAGCAGTACTTC